Presented here are 2 T cell receptor beta chains from one specimen sequenced in a study of T-cell memory formation after mild COVID-19. MiXCR, run by TCRdb on the 5' RACE reads, gives a single entry per CDR3 protein. The sample contains 55,000 to 75,000 distinct CDR3 sequences, about 30% of which appear only once. The sample taken for sequencing was PBMCs or a T cell subset sorted from them (not recorded which). The receptor source for this set is a man between 18 and 29 years old who had mild COVID-19 (a few samples of this study predate the infection). Cell type and time point are not known.

This chain links TRBV5-4 with TRBJ2-2; the D call may be TRBD1 or TRBD2 (5 bases each). V was cut by 0 bases and J by 0 bases, with 12 bases left in between. The CDR3 has 17 amino acids. The germline V gene has CDR1 SGHNT and CDR2 YYREEE (reference sequence). CDR3 region: CASSLARGRTNTGELFF. The CDR3 DNA is TGTGCCAGCAGCTTGGCCCGGGGCAGGACGAACACCGGGGAGCTGTTTTTT.

This clonotype was seen at least ten times. The genes are TRBV6-6 and TRBJ2-1; 9 bases are shared with TRBD1. CDR3 length: 15 residues. Germline lookup yields CDR1 MNHNY and CDR2 SVGAGI (reference sequence). V was clipped by 5 bases and J by 2 bases; unmatched bases: 4. The CDR3 reads CASSLGQGPYNEQFF. The CDR3 region has the DNA TGTGCCAGCAGTCTGGGACAGGGACCCTACAATGAGCAGTTCTTC.